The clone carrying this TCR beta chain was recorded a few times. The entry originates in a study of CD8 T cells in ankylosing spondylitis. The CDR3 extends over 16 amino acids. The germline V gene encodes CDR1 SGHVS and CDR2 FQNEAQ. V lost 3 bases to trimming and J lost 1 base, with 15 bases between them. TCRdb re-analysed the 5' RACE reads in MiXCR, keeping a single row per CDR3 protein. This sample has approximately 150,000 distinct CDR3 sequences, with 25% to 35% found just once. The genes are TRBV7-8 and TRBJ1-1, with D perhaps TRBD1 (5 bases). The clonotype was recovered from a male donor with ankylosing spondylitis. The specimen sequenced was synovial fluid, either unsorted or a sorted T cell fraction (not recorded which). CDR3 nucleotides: TGTGCCAGCAGCTTGGGCGGGGGATCCCCGAACACTGAAGCTTTCTTT. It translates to CASSLGGGSPNTEAFF.